This T cell receptor (beta chain) was captured by sequencing in a study of identical twins. Trimming took off 2 bases at V and 2 bases at J, with 13 bases between the two ends. Germline CDR1 is SEHNR and CDR2 is FQNEAQ (reference sequence). There are 15 residues in the CDR3. TCRdb called the 5' RACE reads again in MiXCR, with one record for every CDR3 protein. The sample holds approximately 890,000 distinct CDR3 sequences; approximately 13% are singletons and the top ten take about 1.6%. The table lists this clonotype with a few counts. No antigen is known for it. The study's findings and limits: In drawing conclusions, the study used cross-sectional statistical analysis and did not follow the same donors. Insertions ran lower in abundant cord blood beta clonotypes, though not in memory repertoires. Compared with models, monozygotic twins showed more out-of-frame TCR alpha sharing.

The same sample was also studied in work on yellow fever vaccine responses in identical twins.

The sequence was obtained from a woman between 18 and 29 years old in good health. This chain connects TRBV7-9 to TRBJ2-7; weak D call: TRBD2 (6 bases). Sample: PBMCs. CDR3 bases: TGTGCCAGCAGCTTAAGGCCTAGCGAGACCTACGAGCAGTACTTC. Translated, it gives CASSLRPSETYEQYF. The full variable domain, its missing parts supplied by reference TRBV7-9 and TRBJ2-7, is DTGVSQNPRHKITKRGQNVTFRCDPISEHNRLYWYRQTLGQGPEFLTYFQNEAQLEKSRLLSDRFSAERPKGSFSTLEIQRTEQGDSAMYLCASSLRPSETYEQYFGPGTRLTVT.